These T cell receptor beta chains were read from a single sample in a study of OX40 agonist ivuxolimab in advanced cancers. Profiling relied on immunoSEQ multiplex PCR, and the TCRdb table lists in-frame clones only, not all of them. The sample consists of around 65,000 clones, 88% of them appearing once. This sample comprised CD4+ or CD8+ T cells sorted from blood, obtained in a trial of the OX40 agonist ivuxolimab. The receptors derive from an adult with an advanced solid tumor such as melanoma, head and neck, liver or kidney cancer. Each CDR3 is given without its conserved first and last residue. The order of the fields is J gene, V gene, CDR3 protein.

J: TRBJ1-6; V: TRBV5-8; CDR3: ASSLESGQAIFASPLH
J: TRBJ1-2; V: TRBV21-1; CDR3: ASSKVRGSGYT
J: TRBJ2-7; V: TRBV28; CDR3: ASSPEGTGGSYEQY
J: TRBJ2-1; V: TRBV5-1; CDR3: ASSHPSGAYNEQF
J: TRBJ2-7; V: TRBV11-3; CDR3: ASSYGGDSYEQY
J: TRBJ2-3; V: TRBV9; CDR3: ASSVAGRTDTQY
J: TRBJ2-1; V: TRBV5-4; CDR3: ASSAGLAGRESHNEQF
J: TRBJ2-3; V: TRBV7-8; CDR3: ASSPTSGRNTQY
J: TRBJ2-2; V: TRBV19; CDR3: ASTDGNTGELF
J: TRBJ1-2; V: TRBV28; CDR3: ASSLNGAGANYGYT
J: TRBJ1-2; V: TRBV28; CDR3: ASSLVDRRDYGYT
J: TRBJ2-2; V: TRBV10-3; CDR3: ASGGPNTGELF
J: TRBJ2-3; V: TRBV4-2; CDR3: ASSQVEAGVADTQY
J: TRBJ1-1; V: TRBV7-9; CDR3: ASSLGKNTEAF
J: TRBJ1-1; V: TRBV19; CDR3: ASSIGGAGGTEAF
J: TRBJ2-5; V: TRBV5-1; CDR3: ASSLVSQAETQY
J: TRBJ2-7; V: TRBV7-2; CDR3: ASSRGSGLTYEQY
J: TRBJ2-1; V: TRBV9; CDR3: ASSGTGGSYNEQF
J: TRBJ2-7; V: TRBV21-1; CDR3: ASSKRWDYEQY
J: TRBJ1-2; V: TRBV9; CDR3: ASVYFCASELVYSRKIYGYT
J: TRBJ2-3; V: TRBV7-9; CDR3: ASSIRDTQY
J: TRBJ2-5; V: TRBV4-2; CDR3: ASSRQQGAEGQETQY
J: TRBJ2-3; V: TRBV7-2; CDR3: ASSLESIVTDTQY